Presented here are 15 T cell receptor beta chains from one specimen sequenced in a study of post-analysis software for immune sequencing data. Findings and limits, study-wide: Patients used about five TRBV segments, including TRBV5-6, TRBV5-1 and TRBV20-1, more often than controls.

Researchers reported that TCR beta cDNA libraries carried unique molecular identifiers. TCRdb recomputed calls from the PCR reads with MiXCR, one row per CDR3 protein. Among 400,000 to 500,000 distinct CDR3 sequences listed, 35% to 45% were seen once. These TCRs' antigens remain unknown. Sequences were obtained from blood. These receptors were taken from a girl aged 2 to 10 with multiple sclerosis.

This clonotype was observed a few times. The chain couples TRBV10-3 to TRBJ2-1, with TRBD2 identical over 10 bases. After removal of 2 bases from V and 8 bases from J, the junction contained 9 bases not matched to a gene. This CDR3 comprises 16 residues. Germline values: CDR1 ENHRY, CDR2 SYGVKD. CDR3 residues: CAISEGLAGVSDEQFF. The CDR3 coding sequence is TGTGCCATCAGTGAGGGCCTAGCGGGGGTGTCGGATGAGCAGTTCTTC.

V usage is TRBV13 and J usage is TRBJ2-5, with a tentative D call TRBD1 (5 bases). CDR3 length equals 13 residues. V dropped 4 bases and J dropped 4 bases, with 10 bases sitting between them. Germline loops: CDR1 PRHDT, CDR2 FYEKMQ (reference sequence). CDR3 nucleotides: TGTGCCAGCAGCTCGGGCAGGGTAGAGACCCAGTACTTC. Amino acids: CASSSGRVETQYF.

J is TRBJ1-2 and V is TRBV29-1; 8 nucleotides line up with TRBD1. V lost 6 bases to trimming and J lost 4 bases; unmatched junction nucleotides: 7. CDR3 length: 13 residues. Germline V gene lookup returns CDR1 SQVTM and CDR2 ANQGSEA. CDR3 DNA: TGCAGCGTGGTACAGGGGGAGAGCTATGGCTACACCTTC. It specifies CSVVQGESYGYTF.

The V gene is TRBV14, the J gene TRBJ2-7, with TRBD1 matching 7 bases. The CDR3 is 16 amino acids. From germline, CDR1 is SGHDN and CDR2 FVKESK. Trimming removed 0 bases from V and 3 bases from J; junction bases left unmatched: 8. Written as DNA, the CDR3 is TGTGCCAGCAGCCAAGATCTTCGGGACAGCTTCTACGAGCAGTACTTC. Protein product: CASSQDLRDSFYEQYF.

The genes are TRBV28 and TRBJ2-1, with 9 bases matching TRBD2. V trimming: 5 bases; J trimming: 7 bases; junction bases outside the gene matches: 12. The CDR3 consists of 16 residues. CDR1 and CDR2 (germline): MDHEN, SYDVKM. CDR3 protein: CASSRTGTSTRNEQFF. DNA for the CDR3: TGTGCCAGCAGTCGGACCGGGACTAGCACCCGAAATGAGCAGTTCTTC.

The gene calls are TRBV29-1 and TRBJ2-7, with D possibly matching TRBD2 (6 bases). The length of the CDR3 is 10 residues. V shed 6 bases and J shed 6 bases, with 9 bases lying between them. Germline CDR1 and CDR2: SQVTM and ANQGSEA. CDR3: CSVSGSEQYF. In DNA, the CDR3 is TGCAGCGTCAGCGGGTCCGAGCAGTACTTC.

The chain uses TRBV7-9 and TRBJ2-7; D might be TRBD2 (5 bases). V was pared by 3 bases and J by 0 bases, with 12 bases between. The germline V gene encodes CDR1 SEHNR and CDR2 FQNEAQ (reference sequence). There are 15 residues in the CDR3. The CDR3 region has the DNA TGTGCCAGCAGCTTGAGCCCGGGGAGCTCCTACGAGCAGTACTTC. It codes for CASSLSPGSSYEQYF.

J is TRBJ2-1 and V is TRBV9; TRBD2 agrees at 7 bases. CDR1 and CDR2 from the germline V gene are SGDLS and YYNGEE. V was pared by 2 bases and J by 6 bases, with 5 bases of the junction left unmatched. The CDR3 is made up of 14 amino acids. This chain's CDR3 is CASSVLAEPNEQFF. CDR3 nucleotide sequence: TGTGCCAGCAGCGTTCTAGCGGAGCCCAATGAGCAGTTCTTC.

The rearrangement links TRBV7-2 to TRBJ2-5; possible D gene TRBD2, 6 bases. V was pared by 0 bases and J by 11 bases, with 16 bases between. The CDR3 totals 14 residues. Germline V CDR1 and CDR2: SGHTA, FQGNSA. CDR3 nucleotides: TGTGCCAGCAGCTTAGCTCCCGGGACTTCTGAGCAGTACTTC. This codes for CASSLAPGTSEQYF.

V is TRBV5-4 and J is TRBJ1-3; tentative D call: TRBD1 (5 bases). V shed 4 bases and J shed 0 bases, with 11 bases lying between them. Germline loops: CDR1 SGHNT, CDR2 YYREEE (reference sequence). The CDR3 is 15 residues long. The CDR3 nucleotides are TGTGCCAGCAGCGCGGGACCTACCTCTGGAAACACCATATATTTT. It translates to CASSAGPTSGNTIYF.

DNA for the CDR3: TGTGCCAGCAGCTTAAGAGGAGGCCAGTACAATGAGCAGTTCTTC. Translation gives CASSLRGGQYNEQFF. The chain carries TRBV7-3 and TRBJ2-1, with a weak D call TRBD2 (5 bases). Germline-derived CDR1 and CDR2 are SGHTA and FQGTGA. The length of the CDR3 is 15 residues. V lost 1 base and J 4 bases, leaving 11 bases between the germline ends.

The rearrangement uses TRBV6-5 and TRBJ2-4, with a possible D match to TRBD1 (5 bases). The J call may be wrong; the DNA end is better matched by TRBJ2-7. Germline loops: CDR1 MNHEY, CDR2 SVGAGI. The CDR3 totals 14 residues. The CDR3 DNA sequence: TGTGCCAGCAGGCAAGGGGTGGGGTCCTACGAGCAGTACTTC. This translates into CASRQGVGSYEQYF.

This clonotype has more than one count but fewer than ten. At one of its ends the junction is not consistent with the germline gene, which may arise from a read error. The chain joins TRBV20-1 to TRBJ1-5; 11 positions match TRBD1. The CDR3 totals 14 residues. The germline V gene has CDR1 DFQATT and CDR2 SNEGSKA (reference sequence). The CDR3: CSATGTGGPQPQHF. Here the CDR3 DNA reads TGTAGTGCAACTGGGACAGGGGGACCGCAGCCCCAGCATTTT.

This clonotype was observed a handful of times. The chain is built from TRBV4-1 and TRBJ2-7, with 7 bases aligning to TRBD2. The J call may be wrong; the DNA end is better matched by TRBJ2-5. The CDR3 has 15 amino acids. The germline gives CDR1 MGHRA, CDR2 YSYEKL. CDR3 amino acids: CASSQEGSGAKTQYF. The CDR3 DNA follows: TGCGCCAGCAGCCAAGAGGGGAGCGGGGCGAAGACCCAGTACTTC.

The chain recombines TRBV7-9 with TRBJ2-1, with 9 bases matching TRBD1. The V gene's germline CDR1 is SEHNR and CDR2 FQNEAQ (reference sequence). V gave up 8 bases and J gave up 8 bases; unmatched junction bases: 13. This CDR3 contains 15 residues. CDR3 in DNA: TGTGCCAGCCAGGTTGGAGGGACAGGGTTTGATGAGCAGTTCTTC. Encoded protein: CASQVGGTGFDEQFF.